The sequence of this T cell receptor (beta chain) was determined in a study of T cells after yellow fever vaccination (dated by TCRdb to about 2019). For context, the study as a whole: The SMART-Seq v4 Ultra Low Input RNA kit was used to prepare libraries from fractions with low cell numbers. To track T-cell clones before and after primary and booster YFV17D yellow fever vaccination, bulk TCR alpha and beta repertoires were sequenced longitudinally. Two healthy male donors, one aged 18 to 29 and one aged 30 to 40 years, made up the cohort. Blood was drawn at multiple timepoints before and after primary and secondary immunization, with bulk PBMC replicates and cell subsets isolated.

This clonotype showed up just a few times. The antigen it binds to is not known. One base away there is no much larger clone; base qualities are not given. The treatment or condition label, read with the paper, signifies: live attenuated yellow fever vaccine strain. At each blood-draw timepoint, two biological replicates of bulk PBMCs were obtained. A standard Ficoll-Paque protocol was used to isolate PBMCs from peripheral blood. TriZol was used to extract RNA from bulk PBMCs, from CD4 and CD8 fractions, and from dextramer-positive and dextramer-negative fractions. TCR cDNA was made using 5'RACE template switching, a step that added a universal primer site and unique molecular identifiers. Priming of cDNA synthesis was performed from both the TCR alpha and TCR beta constant segments. Libraries were amplified in two PCR steps, with sample barcodes and sequencing adapters added in the second step. Sequencing of libraries was performed on Illumina HiSeq 2500 (2x100 bp) or NovaSeq (2x150 bp). In the paper's pipeline: Demultiplexing of reads and collapsing into UMI consensus sequences were performed with MIGEC, and V(D)J alignment was carried out with MiXCR. Vaccine-responding clonotypes were identified with edgeR using replicate PBMC samples, with FDR below 0.01 and a log2 fold change above 5 up to day 15 being required. CD4 or CD8 identity was assigned to each bulk clonotype according to whether the clonotype was present at higher abundance in the sequenced CD4 repertoire or the sequenced CD8 repertoire. TCRdb's own reprocessing of the public reads used fastp at Q25 and MiXCR and kept productive beta chains. Under each unique CDR3 protein, matching rows form one entry showing the most common genes and DNA. These V and J calls derive from TCRdb rather than the authors' analysis. The sample records a few hundred thousand distinct CDR3 sequences, 17% of which are singletons. The ten largest account for approximately 15% of the sample.

V and J are truncated by 0 bases and 5 bases respectively, leaving an intervening sequence of 12 bases. Reading from cysteine to phenylalanine, the CDR3 counts 14 amino acids. The retained sequence is limited to the CDR3, 42 bases, with the frame set at the first base. Per the germline V gene, SGHRS is the CDR1 and YFSETQ is the CDR2. Study-wide conclusions, independent of this receptor: Only a couple of donors were included in the study, so the extent to which the findings can be generalized is limited. Because abundant contaminating clonotypes from the bulk population could be contained in FACS-sorted repertoires, computational filtering was required. The secondary T-cell response was found to be weaker but faster than the primary response, with a peak reached on day 5 rather than on day 15. A small share of clonotypes occurred in both CD4 and CD8 compartments, likely arising from convergent recombination. Most clones expanded after primary vaccination were re-detected after the booster (almost 98% of CD4 and about 88% of CD8), suggesting broad memory maintenance.

The source is a man aged 18 to 35 who received the YFV17D yellow fever vaccine. The chain was built from TRBV5-1 and TRBJ2-7; a weak D assignment points to TRBD1 (6 bases agree). The source was PBMCs, collected 5 days after the first yellow fever vaccination. The CDR3 loop reads CASSLAYRADEQYF. The nucleotides are TGCGCCAGCAGCTTGGCCTACAGGGCAGACGAGCAGTACTTC.